This T cell receptor beta chain was sequenced during a study of T cell changes during pregnancy in multiple sclerosis. TCRdb keeps only in-frame clones here, not all; method: immunoSEQ multiplex PCR. The repertoire consists of 89,000 or so clones, with 90% to 95% occurring once and the leading ten covering around 3.4%. Germline-derived CDR1 and CDR2 are MDHEN and SYDVKM. The CDR3 spans 14 residues. The J segment lost 5 bases and the V segment lost 4 bases, leaving 6 bases of the junction unmatched. The rearrangement joins TRBV28 to TRBJ2-7, with 9 bases aligning to TRBD1. Sample: PBMCs, taken in the first trimester of pregnancy. This clonotype was obtained from a female donor in good health, serving as a control in a pregnancy study. Some clones in this sample may be carry-over from other donors' samples. The chain's CDR3 is CASSSPGQGDEQYF. The DNA of the CDR3 is TGTGCCAGCAGTTCACCGGGACAGGGCGACGAGCAGTACTTC.